The 16 T cell receptor beta chains below were found in one sample sequenced in a study of neurological immune-mediated disorders. TCRdb reanalysed the 5' RACE reads using MiXCR and keeps one entry per CDR3 protein. The table records 25,000 to 30,000 distinct CDR3 sequences, under 8% of them present only once. The sample taken for sequencing was PBMCs. The origin of the receptors is a woman aged 50 to 60 in good health.

Judged by abundance, this clonotype is medium-sized. V usage is TRBV10-2 and J usage is TRBJ1-6, with TRBD1 matching over 8 bases. J gave up 9 bases and V 2 bases, and 6 bases lay outside the gene matches. CDR3 length equals 15 residues. Germline V CDR1 and CDR2: WSHSY, SAAADI. The CDR3 DNA reads as TGCGCCAGCAGTGAGACAGGGGGTGAGGGTTCACCCCTCCACTTT. It yields the protein CASSETGGEGSPLHF.

The genes are TRBV28 and TRBJ2-3; tentatively, D is TRBD1 or TRBD2 (5 bases each). Trimming took off 4 bases at V and 0 bases at J, with 11 bases between the two ends. The CDR3 runs 15 residues. CDR1 MDHEN and CDR2 SYDVKM come from the germline V gene. The CDR3 region has the DNA TGTGCCAGCAGTTCCCACGGGGCCAGCACAGATACGCAGTATTTT. Protein product: CASSSHGASTDTQYF. The full variable domain, its missing parts supplied by reference TRBV28 and TRBJ2-3, is DVKVTQSSRYLVKRTGEKVFLECVQDMDHENMFWYRQDPGLGLRLIYFSYDVKMKEKGDIPEGYSVSREKKERFSLILESASTNQTSMYLCASSSHGASTDTQYFGPGTRLTVL.

This clonotype has at least ten counts. The chain combines TRBV6-5 with TRBJ1-1; TRBD1 might be the D (6 bases). Germline V gives CDR1 MNHEY, CDR2 SVGAGI. CDR3 length equals 13 residues. V lost 5 bases and J lost 2, with 9 bases in between. CDR3 sequence reads: CASSTGGNTEAFF. The CDR3 DNA sequence: TGTGCCAGCAGTACCGGGGGCAACACTGAAGCTTTCTTT.

Many counts were recorded for this clonotype. The chain joins TRBV11-2 to TRBJ2-7, with D maybe TRBD2 (6 bases). Germline CDR1 and CDR2: SGHAT and FQNNGV. Trimming shortened V by 0 bases and J by 7 bases, and 16 bases separated the two germline ends. This CDR3 has 15 residues. The CDR3, as DNA: TGTGCCAGCAGCTTAGAGGCCAGCGGGCTGGTTGAGCAGTACTTC. As protein: CASSLEASGLVEQYF. Complete variable domain (other parts from reference TRBV11-2 and TRBJ2-7): EAGVAQSPRYKIIEKRQSVAFWCNPISGHATLYWYQQILGQGPKLLIQFQNNGVVDDSQLPKDRFSAERLKGVDSTLKIQPAKLEDSAVYLCASSLEASGLVEQYFGPGTRLTVT.

This clonotype was recorded at least ten times. V gene TRBV12-3 or TRBV12-4 combines with J gene TRBJ2-3; TRBD2 matches at 13 bases. The CDR3 is made up of 14 amino acids. Germline trimming cut 6 bases from V and 10 bases from J; bases unmatched to any gene: 7. The DNA of the CDR3 is TGTGCCAGCAGGCCCGGACTAGCGGGAGAGGCGCAGTATTTT. Translated: CASRPGLAGEAQYF.

Many counts were recorded for this clonotype. The J gene is TRBJ2-3, the V gene TRBV29-1; TRBD2 agrees at 9 bases. Germline V gives CDR1 SQVTM, CDR2 ANQGSEA. This CDR3 region has 15 residues. The trim removed 3 bases at V and 0 bases at J, leaving 4 bases unmatched. CDR3 DNA: TGCAGCGTTGATACTAGCGGGTCTAGCACAGATACGCAGTATTTT. Residues: CSVDTSGSSTDTQYF.

Many counts were recorded for this clonotype. J is TRBJ2-7 and V is TRBV20-1; 14 bases match TRBD2. Trimming cost V 3 bases and J 1 base; bases outside gene matches: 8. CDR1 and CDR2 (germline): DFQATT, SNEGSKA (reference sequence). CDR3 size: 17 residues. The CDR3 here is CSARVPGLAGESYEQYF. CDR3 DNA sequence: TGCAGTGCTAGGGTACCGGGACTAGCGGGGGAGTCCTACGAGCAGTACTTC.

This clonotype showed up many times. The V and J genes are TRBV5-1 and TRBJ2-3, with D hard to call. The CDR3 is 14 amino acids. Germline lookup yields CDR1 SGHRS and CDR2 YFSETQ. V lost 4 bases, J lost 2 bases, and 11 bases lay in between. The CDR3 spells CASSPGMITDTQYF. For the CDR3, the DNA is TGCGCCAGCAGCCCCGGTATGATCACAGATACGCAGTATTTT. Supplemented by reference TRBV5-1 and TRBJ2-3, the full variable domain reads KAGVTQTPRYLIKTRGQQVTLSCSPISGHRSVSWYQQTPGQGLQFLFEYFSETQRNKGNFPGRFSGRQFSNSRSEMNVSTLELGDSALYLCASSPGMITDTQYFGPGTRLTVL.

The rearrangement links TRBV15 to TRBJ2-5, with 8 bases that match TRBD2. The germline CDR1 and CDR2 sequences are LNHNV and YYDKDF (reference sequence). The length of the CDR3 is 13 residues. Trimming at V came to 3 bases and at J to 4 bases, leaving 1 base not matched to a gene. CDR3 protein: CATSSLAGETQYF. The CDR3 DNA reads TGTGCCACCAGCAGCCTAGCGGGAGAGACCCAGTACTTC. Using reference TRBV15 and TRBJ2-5 for the parts outside the CDR3, the full variable domain is DAMVIQNPRYQVTQFGKPVTLSCSQTLNHNVMYWYQQKSSQAPKLLFHYYDKDFNNEADTPDNFQSRRPNTSFCFLDIRSPGLGDTAMYLCATSSLAGETQYFGPGTRLLVL.

This chain joins TRBV12-3 or TRBV12-4 and TRBJ2-7; D is unresolved. Trimming took off 0 bases at V and 6 bases at J, with 18 bases between the two ends. CDR3 size: 16 residues. CDR3 protein: CASSLADEGLLPEQYF. In nucleotides, the CDR3 is TGTGCCAGCAGTTTAGCGGACGAAGGGTTGCTCCCCGAGCAGTACTTC.

At least ten counts were recorded for this clonotype. The chain employs TRBV5-6 and TRBJ2-3; D call uncertain. The germline V gene encodes CDR1 SGHDT and CDR2 YYEEEE. This CDR3 contains 13 residues. V was shortened by 0 bases and J by 4 bases, with 6 bases between the two germline ends. CDR3 amino acids: CASSLVGADTQYF. In DNA form, the CDR3 reads TGTGCCAGCAGCTTGGTTGGCGCAGATACGCAGTATTTT. Based on the CDR3 plus reference TRBV5-6 and TRBJ2-3, the full variable domain is DAGVTQSPTHLIKTRGQQVTLRCSPKSGHDTVSWYQQALGQGPQFIFQYYEEEERQRGNFPDRFSGHQFPNYSSELNVNALLLGDSALYLCASSLVGADTQYFGPGTRLTVL.

This clonotype showed up many times. V usage is TRBV6-5 and J usage is TRBJ2-1; D is uncertain. There are 15 residues in the CDR3. With 5 bases removed from V and 1 base from J, the gap between germline ends came to 12 bases. Germline V CDR1 and CDR2: MNHEY, SVGAGI. The CDR3 region is CASSENLISYNEQFF. DNA for the CDR3: TGTGCCAGCAGTGAAAACCTAATATCCTACAATGAGCAGTTCTTC.

This clonotype was counted at least ten times. The chain is built from TRBV5-6 and TRBJ2-1; 13 bases fit TRBD2. Losses at the gene ends were 3 bases for V and 6 bases for J; bases not matched to a gene: 9. CDR1 is SGHDT, CDR2 YYEEEE, per germline. The CDR3 has 17 amino acids. The CDR3 protein is CASSSATSGRTINEQFF. The CDR3 region has the DNA TGTGCCAGCAGCTCGGCGACTAGCGGGAGGACTATCAATGAGCAGTTCTTC.

This clonotype rates as medium-sized. The J gene is TRBJ1-1, the V gene TRBV20-1, with unresolved D. There are 16 residues in the CDR3. Trimming shortened V by 1 base and J by 7 bases, and 22 bases separated the two germline ends. The germline CDR1 and CDR2 sequences are DFQATT and SNEGSKA (reference sequence). This CDR3 reads CSARVPRTQIENEAFF. CDR3 bases: TGCAGTGCTAGAGTCCCCCGCACACAGATTGAGAATGAAGCTTTCTTT.

This clonotype was recorded many times. The chain carries TRBV20-1 and TRBJ1-3; 10 nucleotides align to TRBD1. Per the germline V gene, CDR1 is DFQATT and CDR2 is SNEGSKA (reference sequence). CDR3 length equals 18 residues. The V gene end was trimmed by 1 base and the J gene end by 3 bases; junction bases not matched to a gene: 12. The CDR3 is CSARAPFGTGEIGNTIYF. Here the CDR3 DNA reads TGCAGTGCTAGAGCCCCGTTCGGGACAGGGGAGATTGGAAACACCATATATTTT.

This clonotype has a count of ten or more. This sequence joins TRBV20-1 and TRBJ1-1, with D unclear. The CDR3 is made up of 12 amino acids. Trimming pared 1 base from V and 7 bases from J, leaving 10 bases between. CDR1 is DFQATT and CDR2 is SNEGSKA in the germline V gene (reference sequence). In DNA, the CDR3 is TGCAGTGCTAGAGCTAACACCGGTGAAGCTTTCTTT. This gives the protein CSARANTGEAFF.